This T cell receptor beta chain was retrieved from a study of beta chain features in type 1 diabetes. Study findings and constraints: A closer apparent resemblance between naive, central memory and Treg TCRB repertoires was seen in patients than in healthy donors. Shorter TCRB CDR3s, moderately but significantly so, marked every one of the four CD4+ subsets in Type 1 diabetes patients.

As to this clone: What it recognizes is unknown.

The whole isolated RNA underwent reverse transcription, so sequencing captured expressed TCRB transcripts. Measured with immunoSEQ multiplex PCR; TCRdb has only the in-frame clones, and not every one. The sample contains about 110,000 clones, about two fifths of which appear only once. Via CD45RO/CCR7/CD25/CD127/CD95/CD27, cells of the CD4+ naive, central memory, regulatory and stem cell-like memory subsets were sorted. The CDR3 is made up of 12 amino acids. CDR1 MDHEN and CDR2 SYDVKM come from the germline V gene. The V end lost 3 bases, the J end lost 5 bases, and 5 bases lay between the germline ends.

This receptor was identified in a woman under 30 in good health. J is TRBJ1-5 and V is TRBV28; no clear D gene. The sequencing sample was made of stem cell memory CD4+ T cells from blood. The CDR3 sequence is CASSFPYQPQHF. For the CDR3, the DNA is TGTGCCAGCAGTTTTCCATATCAGCCCCAGCATTTT.